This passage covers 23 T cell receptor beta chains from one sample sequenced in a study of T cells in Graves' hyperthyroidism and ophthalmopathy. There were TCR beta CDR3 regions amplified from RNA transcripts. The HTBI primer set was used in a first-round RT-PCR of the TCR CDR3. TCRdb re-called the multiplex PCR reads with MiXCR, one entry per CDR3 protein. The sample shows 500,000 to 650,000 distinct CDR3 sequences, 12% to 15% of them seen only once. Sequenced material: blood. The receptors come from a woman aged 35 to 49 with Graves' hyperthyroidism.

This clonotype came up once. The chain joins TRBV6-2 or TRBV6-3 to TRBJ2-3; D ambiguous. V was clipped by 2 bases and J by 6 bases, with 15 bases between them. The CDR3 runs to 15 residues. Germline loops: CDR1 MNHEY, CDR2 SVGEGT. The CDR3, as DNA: TGTGCCAGCAGTTACGCGGCTTCCCGGGCGGATACGCAGTATTTT. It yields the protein CASSYAASRADTQYF.

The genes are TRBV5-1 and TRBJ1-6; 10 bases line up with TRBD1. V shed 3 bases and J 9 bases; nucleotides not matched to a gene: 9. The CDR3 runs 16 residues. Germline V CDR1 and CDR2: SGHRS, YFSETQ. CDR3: CASSSTGTGVVSPLHF. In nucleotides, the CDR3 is TGCGCCAGCAGCTCGACCGGGACAGGGGTTGTTTCACCCCTCCACTTT.

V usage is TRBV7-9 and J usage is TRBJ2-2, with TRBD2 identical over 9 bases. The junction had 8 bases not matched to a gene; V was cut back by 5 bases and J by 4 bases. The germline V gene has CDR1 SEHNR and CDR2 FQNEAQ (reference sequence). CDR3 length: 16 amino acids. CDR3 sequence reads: CASSPGSSGITGELFF. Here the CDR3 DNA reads TGTGCCAGCAGCCCTGGGTCTAGCGGGATCACCGGGGAGCTGTTTTTT.

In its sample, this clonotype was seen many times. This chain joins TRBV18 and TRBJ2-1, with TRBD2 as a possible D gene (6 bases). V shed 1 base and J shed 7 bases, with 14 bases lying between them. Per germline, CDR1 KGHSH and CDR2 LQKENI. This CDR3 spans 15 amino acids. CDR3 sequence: CASSPLEGSGNEQFF. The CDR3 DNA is TGTGCCAGCTCACCACTGGAGGGCTCTGGTAATGAGCAGTTCTTC.

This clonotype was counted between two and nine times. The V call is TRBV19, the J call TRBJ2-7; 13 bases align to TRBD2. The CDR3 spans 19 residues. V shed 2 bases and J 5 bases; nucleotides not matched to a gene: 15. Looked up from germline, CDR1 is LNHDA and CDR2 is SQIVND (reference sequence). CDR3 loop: CASSITRDFGTSGIDEQYF. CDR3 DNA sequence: TGTGCCAGTAGTATAACACGGGACTTTGGGACTAGCGGGATCGACGAGCAGTACTTC.

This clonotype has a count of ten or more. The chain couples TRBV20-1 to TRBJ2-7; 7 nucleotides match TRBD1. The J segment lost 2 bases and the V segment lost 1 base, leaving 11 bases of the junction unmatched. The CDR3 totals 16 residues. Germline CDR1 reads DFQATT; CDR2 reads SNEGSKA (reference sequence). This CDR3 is CSARGPNDRATYEQYF. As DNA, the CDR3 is TGCAGTGCTAGAGGCCCAAACGACAGGGCAACCTACGAGCAGTACTTC.

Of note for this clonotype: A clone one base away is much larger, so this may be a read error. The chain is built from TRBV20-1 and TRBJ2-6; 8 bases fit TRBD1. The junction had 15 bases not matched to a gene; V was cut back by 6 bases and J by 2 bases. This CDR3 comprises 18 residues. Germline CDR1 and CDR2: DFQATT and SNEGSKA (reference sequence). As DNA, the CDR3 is TGCAGTGCATCCGGCCAGGGGGCGACGATAACTGGGGCCAACGTCCTGACTTTC. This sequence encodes CSASGQGATITGANVLTF.

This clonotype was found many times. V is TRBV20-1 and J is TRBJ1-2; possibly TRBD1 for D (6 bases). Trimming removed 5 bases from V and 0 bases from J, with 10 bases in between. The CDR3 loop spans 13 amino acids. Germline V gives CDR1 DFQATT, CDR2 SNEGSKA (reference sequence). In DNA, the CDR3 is TGCAGTGCTGGGACAACAACTAACTATGGCTACACCTTC. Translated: CSAGTTTNYGYTF.

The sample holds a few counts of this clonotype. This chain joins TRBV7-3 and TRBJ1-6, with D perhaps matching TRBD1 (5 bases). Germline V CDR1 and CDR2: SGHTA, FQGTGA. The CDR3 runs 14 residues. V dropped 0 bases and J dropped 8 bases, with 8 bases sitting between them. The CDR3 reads CASSLTGGDSPLHF. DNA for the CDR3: TGTGCCAGCAGCTTAACTGGGGGGGATTCACCCCTCCACTTT.

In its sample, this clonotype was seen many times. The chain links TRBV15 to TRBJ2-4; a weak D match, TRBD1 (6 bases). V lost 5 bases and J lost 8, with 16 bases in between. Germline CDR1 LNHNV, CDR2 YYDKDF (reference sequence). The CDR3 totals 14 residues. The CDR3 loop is CATSEPGAGDIQYF. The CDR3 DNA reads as TGTGCCACCAGCGAACCAGGGGCTGGAGACATTCAGTACTTC.

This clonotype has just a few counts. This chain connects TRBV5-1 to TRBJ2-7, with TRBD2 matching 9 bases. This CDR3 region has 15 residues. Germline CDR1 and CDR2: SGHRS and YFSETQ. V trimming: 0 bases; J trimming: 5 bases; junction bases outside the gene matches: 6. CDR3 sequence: CASSLDFSGSDEQYF. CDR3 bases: TGCGCCAGCAGCTTGGATTTTAGCGGGAGCGACGAGCAGTACTTC.

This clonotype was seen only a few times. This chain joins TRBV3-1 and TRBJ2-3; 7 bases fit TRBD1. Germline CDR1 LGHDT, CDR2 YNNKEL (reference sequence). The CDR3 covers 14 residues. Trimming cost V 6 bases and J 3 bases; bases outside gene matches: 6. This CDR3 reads CASRVTGNTDTQYF. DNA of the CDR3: TGTGCCAGCAGAGTGACAGGGAATACAGATACGCAGTATTTT.

The CDR3 here is CSASRIGYGYTF. The CDR3 region has the DNA TGCAGTGCTAGTAGGATCGGCTATGGCTACACCTTC. The chain uses TRBV20-1 and TRBJ1-2, with D unresolved. Trimming cost V 3 bases and J 4 bases, with 9 bases left between them. There are 12 residues in the CDR3. Germline loops: CDR1 DFQATT, CDR2 SNEGSKA (reference sequence).

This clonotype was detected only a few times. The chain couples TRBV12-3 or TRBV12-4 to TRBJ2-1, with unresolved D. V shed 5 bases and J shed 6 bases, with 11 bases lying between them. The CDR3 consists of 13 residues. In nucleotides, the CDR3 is TGTGCCAGCAGTCTCCGACGGTCCAATGAGCAGTTCTTC. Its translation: CASSLRRSNEQFF.

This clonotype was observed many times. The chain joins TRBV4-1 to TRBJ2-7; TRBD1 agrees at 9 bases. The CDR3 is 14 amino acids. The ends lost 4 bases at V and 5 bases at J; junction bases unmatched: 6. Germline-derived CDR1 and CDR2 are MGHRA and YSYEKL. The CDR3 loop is CASSPGQGTHEQYF. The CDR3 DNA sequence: TGCGCCAGCAGCCCCGGACAGGGGACCCACGAGCAGTACTTC.

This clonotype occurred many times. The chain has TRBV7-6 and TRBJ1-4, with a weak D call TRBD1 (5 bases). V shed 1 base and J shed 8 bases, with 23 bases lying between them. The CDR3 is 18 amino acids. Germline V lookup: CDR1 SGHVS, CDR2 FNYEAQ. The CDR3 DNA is TGTGCCAGCAGCTTAGAGGCCACAGGTCTGGGTCGCGGCGAAAAACTGTTTTTT. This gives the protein CASSLEATGLGRGEKLFF.

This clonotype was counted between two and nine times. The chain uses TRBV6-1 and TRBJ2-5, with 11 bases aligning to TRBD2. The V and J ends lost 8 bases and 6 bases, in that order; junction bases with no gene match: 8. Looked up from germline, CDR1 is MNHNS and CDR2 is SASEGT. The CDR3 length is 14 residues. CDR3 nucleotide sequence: TGTGCCAGCGGATCACTAGCGGGAGACCAGACCCAGTACTTC. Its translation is CASGSLAGDQTQYF.

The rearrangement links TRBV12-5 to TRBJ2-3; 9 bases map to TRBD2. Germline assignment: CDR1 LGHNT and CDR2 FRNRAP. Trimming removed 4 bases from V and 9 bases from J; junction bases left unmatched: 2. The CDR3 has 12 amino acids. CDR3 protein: CASGSREGTQYF. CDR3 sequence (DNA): TGTGCTAGTGGTTCGCGGGAGGGCACGCAGTATTTT.

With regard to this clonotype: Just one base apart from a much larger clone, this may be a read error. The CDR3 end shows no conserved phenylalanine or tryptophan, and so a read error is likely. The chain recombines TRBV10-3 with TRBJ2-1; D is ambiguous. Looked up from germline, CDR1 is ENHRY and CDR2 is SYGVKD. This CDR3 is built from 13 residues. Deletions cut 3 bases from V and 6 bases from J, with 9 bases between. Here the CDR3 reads CAISDLPRNEQFL. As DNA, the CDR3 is TGTGCCATCAGTGACCTCCCACGCAATGAGCAGTTCCTC.

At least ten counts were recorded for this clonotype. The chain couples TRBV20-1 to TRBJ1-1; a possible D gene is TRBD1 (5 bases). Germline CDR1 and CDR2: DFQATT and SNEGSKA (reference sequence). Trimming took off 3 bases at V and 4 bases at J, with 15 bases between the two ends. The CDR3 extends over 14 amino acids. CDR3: CSASSGSRGTEAFF. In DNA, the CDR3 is TGCAGTGCTAGTTCTGGGAGTAGGGGCACTGAAGCTTTCTTT.

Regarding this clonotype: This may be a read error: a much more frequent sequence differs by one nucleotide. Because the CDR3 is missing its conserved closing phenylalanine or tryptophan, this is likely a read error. This CDR3 reads CASSGRLAGDNEQFY. The CDR3 coding sequence is TGTGCCAGCAGTGGACGACTAGCGGGAGATAATGAGCAGTTCTAC. The chain combines TRBV2 with TRBJ2-1; 12 nucleotides match TRBD2. Trimming cost V 4 bases and J 7 bases; bases outside gene matches: 5. Germline CDR1 reads SNHLY; CDR2 reads FYNNEI. The CDR3 spans 15 residues.

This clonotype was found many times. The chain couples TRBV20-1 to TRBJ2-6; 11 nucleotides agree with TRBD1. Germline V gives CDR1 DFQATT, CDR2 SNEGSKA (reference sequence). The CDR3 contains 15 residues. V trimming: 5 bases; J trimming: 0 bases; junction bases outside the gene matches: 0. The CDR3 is CSAGTGGSGANVLTF. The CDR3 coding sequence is TGCAGTGCTGGGACAGGGGGCTCTGGGGCCAACGTCCTGACTTTC.

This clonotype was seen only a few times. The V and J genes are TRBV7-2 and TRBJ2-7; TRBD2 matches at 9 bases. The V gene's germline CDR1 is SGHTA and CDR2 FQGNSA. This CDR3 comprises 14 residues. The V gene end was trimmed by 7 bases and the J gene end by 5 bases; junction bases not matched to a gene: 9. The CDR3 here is CASNAGTSWNEQYF. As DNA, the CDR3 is TGTGCCAGCAACGCCGGGACTAGCTGGAACGAGCAGTACTTC.